This T cell receptor (beta chain) appears in the sequencing data of a study of T cell responses to AZD1222 COVID-19 vaccine. V was cut by 5 bases and J by 2 bases, with 18 bases left in between. The germline CDR1 and CDR2 sequences are MNHEY and SMNVEV (reference sequence). The CDR3 has 16 amino acids. The assay was immunoSEQ multiplex PCR, and TCRdb's table has in-frame clones only and misses some. The top ten hold about 3.1% of the sample, which has roughly 150,000 clones, approximately 90% seen once. The study, taken as a whole, reports: Baseline seropositivity characterized only a handful of AZD1222 recipients. A reported finding is that nearly half of spike-specific TCRs target unmutated variant regions.

Only a few counts were recorded for this clone. Its antigen is as yet unknown. The chain is built from TRBV27 and TRBJ1-1; no clear D gene. The sample here was peripheral blood, taken 28 days after the second AZD1222 dose. This TCR derives from an adult who received the AZD1222 COVID-19 vaccine. CDR3 region: CASSPRVGEVNTEAFF. The CDR3, as DNA: TGTGCCAGCAGTCCCCGGGTTGGGGAGGTTAACACTGAAGCTTTCTTT.